The 14 T cell receptor beta chains below were found in one sample sequenced in a study of Tregs in tolerant kidney transplant recipients. Recipients received nonmyeloablative bone marrow transplants from related graft donors, with transient mixed chimerism. The repertoire was sequenced with immunoSEQ multiplex PCR; TCRdb's copy has only in-frame clones and lacks some. This repertoire includes approximately 30,000 clones. The source material was CD4+ T cells from blood (PBMCs), sampled 24 months after the transplant. The receptors were gathered from a human patient who received a combined kidney and bone marrow transplant. Some T cells may be transferred from the graft donor.

A remark on this clone: The observed sequence ends 3 residues before the CDR3 terminus, with the missing tail filled in from the germline J gene. This chain links TRBV7-9 with TRBJ2-5; possibly TRBD2 for D (6 bases). The V and J ends lost 1 base and 6 bases respectively, with 15 bases between them. CDR1 is SEHNR and CDR2 is FQNEAQ in the germline V gene (reference sequence). The CDR3 totals 15 residues. The part of the CDR3 DNA that was read is TGTGCCAGCAGCTTAGTAGCGGATCTGCGAAAGACC. Translating gives CASSLVADLRKT. The full CDR3 is CASSLVADLRKTQYF.

On this clone: The read halts 3 residues ahead of the CDR3 end, with the missing end drawn from the germline J gene. This rearrangement joins TRBV7-8 to TRBJ1-2, with 9 bases that match TRBD1. The CDR3 has 14 residues. The V gene end was trimmed by 7 bases and the J gene end by 6 bases; junction bases not matched to a gene: 9. Germline CDR1 reads SGHVS; CDR2 reads FQNEAQ. CDR3 residues: CASNIQGARDGYTF. Partial CDR3 DNA: TGTGCCAGCAACATACAGGGGGCACGGGATGGC.

As concerns this clone: The read ends 3 residues shy of where the CDR3 ends; the end is completed using the germline J gene. J is TRBJ2-1 and V is TRBV11-2; D is ambiguous. Trimming removed 0 bases from V and 5 bases from J, with 8 bases in between. The CDR3 length is 14 residues. CDR1 and CDR2 (germline): SGHAT, FQNNGV. This CDR3 reads CASSLEGLHNEQFF. CDR3 DNA (partial): TGTGCCAGCAGCTTAGAGGGCCTCCACAATGAG.

A word on this clone: The read ends 3 residues shy of where the CDR3 ends; the end is completed using the germline J gene. This chain uses TRBV20-1 with TRBJ2-3, with D tentatively TRBD2 (6 bases). CDR1 is DFQATT and CDR2 is SNEGSKA in the germline V gene (reference sequence). V was trimmed by 5 bases and J by 5 bases, leaving 14 bases between them. The CDR3 length is 13 residues. The CDR3 region is CSAYSPAGDTQYF. The part of the CDR3 DNA that was read is TGCAGTGCTTACAGCCCAGCGGGAGATACG.

As for this clone: The sequence runs out 3 residues before the end of the CDR3; the remainder is reconstructed from the germline J gene. The chain has TRBV9 and TRBJ2-5, with D possibly matching TRBD2 (5 bases). The germline V gene encodes CDR1 SGDLS and CDR2 YYNGEE. The CDR3 length is 15 residues. V lost 0 bases and J 4 bases, leaving 13 bases between the germline ends. CDR3 loop: CASSVGGGGAETQYF. The CDR3 bases that were read are TGTGCCAGCAGCGTAGGTGGAGGCGGAGCAGAGACC.

On this clone: The missing CDR3 end, 3 residues past where the read stops, is filled in from the germline J gene. This chain joins TRBV18 and TRBJ2-7; 9 nucleotides match TRBD1. This CDR3 contains 14 residues. Germline V CDR1 and CDR2: KGHSH, LQKENI. With V trimmed by 4 bases and J by 3 bases, 4 bases remained unmatched. CDR3 region: CASSLDRGRYEQYF. The part of the CDR3 DNA that was read is TGTGCCAGCTCACTGGACAGGGGTCGCTACGAG.

With respect to this clone: The read ends 3 residues early relative to the CDR3; the germline J gene fills the gap. V and J are TRBV7-6 and TRBJ2-1; 8 bases match TRBD2. This CDR3 is 17 amino acids long. After removal of 5 bases from V and 3 bases from J, the junction contained 12 bases not matched to a gene. Germline V gene sequence: CDR1 SGHVS, CDR2 FNYEAQ. The covered CDR3 bases are TGTGCCAGCAGCCGTGAACAAAGGACTAGCTACTACAATGAG. Amino acid sequence: CASSREQRTSYYNE. The whole CDR3 reads CASSREQRTSYYNEQFF.

Notes on this clone: Coverage ceases 3 residues before the CDR3 finishes, and the germline J gene fills in the end. The genes are TRBV5-1 and TRBJ2-5, with 9 bases aligning to TRBD1. The germline V gene encodes CDR1 SGHRS and CDR2 YFSETQ. The CDR3 is 15 residues long. Trimming cost V 6 bases and J 4 bases; bases outside gene matches: 10. The CDR3: CASTLGDRVGETQYF. The CDR3 DNA, read in part, is TGCGCCAGCACCCTTGGGGACAGGGTAGGAGAGACC. The whole variable domain, remainder taken from reference TRBV5-1 and TRBJ2-5, is KAGVTQTPRYLIKTRGQQVTLSCSPISGHRSVSWYQQTPGQGLQFLFEYFSETQRNKGNFPGRFSGRQFSNSRSEMNVSTLELGDSALYLCASTLGDRVGETQYFGPGTRLLVL.

Notes on this clone: The CDR3 goes on 3 residues after the read ends, and that part is filled in from the germline J gene. The J gene is TRBJ2-1, the V gene TRBV2; 7 bases fit TRBD2. Germline loops: CDR1 SNHLY, CDR2 FYNNEI. V lost 2 bases and J lost 8; bases outside the gene matches: 9. The CDR3 extends over 15 amino acids. The CDR3 DNA, read in part, is TGTGCCAGCAGTGAAACGGGGGGACGGGCAGATGAG. Its protein product is CASSETGGRADE. The CDR3, in full, reads CASSETGGRADEQFF.

Incomplete CDR3 DNA: TGTGCCAGCAGCCGGGACACTCATAATTCACCC. Encoded protein: CASSRDTHNSP. The CDR3 as a whole reads CASSRDTHNSPLHF. V usage is TRBV7-9 and J usage is TRBJ1-6, with D perhaps matching TRBD1 (6 bases). The observed sequence ends 3 residues before the CDR3 terminus, with the missing tail filled in from the germline J gene. With 5 bases removed from V and 5 bases from J, the gap between germline ends came to 10 bases. CDR1 and CDR2 (germline): SEHNR, FQNEAQ (reference sequence). The CDR3 extends over 14 amino acids.

Note on this clone: The sequence runs out 3 residues before the end of the CDR3; the remainder is reconstructed from the germline J gene. The chain couples TRBV2 to TRBJ2-6; D possibly corresponds to TRBD1 (5 bases). Trimming took 7 bases from V and 0 from J, leaving 10 bases between them. Germline V gene lookup returns CDR1 SNHLY and CDR2 FYNNEI. This CDR3 is 15 amino acids long. This chain's CDR3 is CASKGESSGANVLTF. The DNA read from the CDR3 is TGTGCCAGCAAAGGGGAAAGCTCTGGGGCCAACGTC.

Remarks on this clone: The sequenced fragment ends 3 residues before the CDR3 boundary, so the rest is inferred from the germline J gene. The rearrangement uses TRBV10-3 and TRBJ2-1, with 9 bases fitting TRBD2. V dropped 4 bases and J dropped 6; count of bases not matched to a gene: 7. CDR1 ENHRY and CDR2 SYGVKD come from the germline V gene. The CDR3 totals 15 residues. The chain's CDR3 is CAISGIAGVGNEQFF. The CDR3 bases that were read are TGTGCCATCAGTGGAATAGCGGGAGTAGGCAATGAG.

Note on this clone: Read coverage stops 3 residues before the CDR3 terminus; the germline J gene supplies the remainder. This chain joins TRBV7-8 and TRBJ2-7, with TRBD2 matching over 10 bases. The CDR3 consists of 15 residues. V lost 3 bases, J lost 2 bases, and 4 bases stayed unmatched. Germline V gives CDR1 SGHVS, CDR2 FQNEAQ. CDR3 DNA, as far as it was read: TGTGCCAGCAGCTTGGGACTAGCGTTAGCCTACGAG. Translated, it gives CASSLGLALAYE. The entire CDR3 sequence reads CASSLGLALAYEQYF.

Concerning this clone itself: The CDR3 end is not reached by the read, which stops 3 residues before it; the germline J gene fills it in. This chain uses TRBV5-1 with TRBJ2-5, with TRBD1 as a possible D gene (6 bases). The CDR3 consists of 13 residues. Germline V gives CDR1 SGHRS, CDR2 YFSETQ. With 6 bases removed from V and 0 bases from J, the gap between germline ends came to 9 bases. The CDR3 DNA, read in part, is TGCGCCAGCACTCGGGACAACCAAGAGACC. Encoded protein: CASTRDNQET. The entire CDR3 is CASTRDNQETQYF.